Listed below are T cell receptor beta chains from one sample, sequenced in a study of shared clonotypes between healthy human individuals. Method: immunoSEQ multiplex PCR; TCRdb's copy keeps in-frame clones and lacks some. The sample contains under 2,500,000 clones, nearly 97% of which appear only once. Material: naive CD4+ T cells sorted from blood. These receptors all come from a man younger than 35 in good health. Each CDR3 is given with its conserved first and last residue. Fields, in order: V gene, D gene, clone size, J gene, CDR3 DNA, CDR3 protein. D genes are given only for firm matches. Clone size is stated in some rows and not others, as once, few, many or a class when expanded.

v_gene: TRBV6-1; d_gene: TRBD1; abundance: NA; j_gene: TRBJ2-1; CDR3nt: TGTGCCAGCAGCGACGGGACAGGGAGCTACAATGAGCAGTTCTTC; CDR3aa: CASSDGTGSYNEQFF
v_gene: TRBV9; d_gene: NA; abundance: once; j_gene: TRBJ1-1; CDR3nt: TGTGCCAGCAGCGTGGCAGGTAGCACTGAAGCTTTCTTT; CDR3aa: CASSVAGSTEAFF
v_gene: TRBV29-1; d_gene: NA; abundance: NA; j_gene: TRBJ2-1; CDR3nt: TGCAGCGTTGTCGTGGCAGGGAACCTCTACAATGAGCAGTTCTTC; CDR3aa: CSVVVAGNLYNEQFF
v_gene: TRBV5-1; d_gene: NA; abundance: NA; j_gene: TRBJ2-3; CDR3nt: TGCGCCAGCAGCCTTAGGAGCACAGATACGCAGTATTTT; CDR3aa: CASSLRSTDTQYF
v_gene: TRBV19; d_gene: NA; abundance: NA; j_gene: TRBJ2-3; CDR3nt: TGTGCCACCAAAGGAAGAAGAGCGGGTAATTTAGATACGCAGTATTTT; CDR3aa: CATKGRRAGNLDTQYF
v_gene: TRBV10-3; d_gene: NA; abundance: NA; j_gene: TRBJ2-1; CDR3nt: TGTGCCATCAGCCAACCCGCGATAGGGGTTCCCTACAATGAGCAGTTCTTC; CDR3aa: CAISQPAIGVPYNEQFF
v_gene: TRBV7-9; d_gene: NA; abundance: NA; j_gene: TRBJ1-2; CDR3nt: TGTGCCAGCAGCTTTATAAATTATGGCTACACCTTC; CDR3aa: CASSFINYGYTF
v_gene: TRBV9; d_gene: TRBD2; abundance: NA; j_gene: TRBJ2-7; CDR3nt: TGTGCCAGCAGCGCCACAGCGGGGGCGACCTACGAGCAGTACTTC; CDR3aa: CASSATAGATYEQYF
v_gene: TRBV28; d_gene: NA; abundance: NA; j_gene: TRBJ1-2; CDR3nt: TGTGCCAGCTCCTACAGCCCCTATGGCTACACCTTC; CDR3aa: CASSYSPYGYTF
v_gene: TRBV28; d_gene: NA; abundance: NA; j_gene: TRBJ1-2; CDR3nt: TGTGCCAGCAGTCTAGGGGGTGGCGCGGATGGCTACACCTTC; CDR3aa: CASSLGGGADGYTF
v_gene: TRBV10-3; d_gene: TRBD1; abundance: NA; j_gene: TRBJ2-7; CDR3nt: TGTGCCATCAGTGACGGGACAGGGGACTACGAGCAGTACTTC; CDR3aa: CAISDGTGDYEQYF
v_gene: TRBV4-1; d_gene: TRBD2; abundance: NA; j_gene: TRBJ2-1; CDR3nt: TGCGCCAGCACCTCGGGGGTAGCGGGGGGCTACAATGAGCAGTTCTTC; CDR3aa: CASTSGVAGGYNEQFF
v_gene: TRBV18; d_gene: NA; abundance: NA; j_gene: TRBJ2-5; CDR3nt: TGTGCCAGCTCTCCTTATACGGGGGCAGAGACCCAGTACTTC; CDR3aa: CASSPYTGAETQYF
v_gene: TRBV18; d_gene: TRBD1; abundance: NA; j_gene: TRBJ1-5; CDR3nt: TGTGCCAGCTCACCGGGGACAGGAGTCAATCAGCCCCAGCATTTT; CDR3aa: CASSPGTGVNQPQHF
v_gene: TRBV5-1; d_gene: NA; abundance: NA; j_gene: TRBJ2-3; CDR3nt: TGCGCCAGCAGCTTGACAGGGTTGACAGATACGCAGTATTTT; CDR3aa: CASSLTGLTDTQYF
v_gene: TRBV4-1; d_gene: NA; abundance: NA; j_gene: TRBJ2-7; CDR3nt: TGCGCCAGCAGCCAAGGCCCGGGACAGCGGGCAGTTACCCAGTACTTC; CDR3aa: CASSQGPGQRAVTQYF
v_gene: TRBV18; d_gene: NA; abundance: once; j_gene: TRBJ2-7; CDR3nt: TGTGCCAGCTCACCACCTACAGAGGGGACTCGTGGAGCCTACGAGCAGTACTTC; CDR3aa: CASSPPTEGTRGAYEQYF
v_gene: TRBV15; d_gene: NA; abundance: once; j_gene: TRBJ1-5; CDR3nt: TGTGCCACCAGCAGGGAGACAAAACAGCCCCAGCATTTT; CDR3aa: CATSRETKQPQHF